These T cell receptor beta chains were read from a single sample in a study of post-analysis software for immune sequencing data. TCRdb ran MiXCR on the PCR reads and lists one entry per CDR3 protein. This sample has 150,000 to 200,000 distinct CDR3 sequences; around 28% occur once, and the top ten carry less than 1.6%. Sequenced: blood. The receptors shown here come from a girl aged 10 to 17 with multiple sclerosis. The CDR3 runs from the conserved cysteine through the conserved F or W. A D gene is named only where the DNA matches it firmly. Size is omitted from some rows. Given values are once, few, many or a class for expanded clones.

D gene: .
clone size: many
J gene: TRBJ2-1
V gene: TRBV29-1
CDR3 protein: CSLWTSNEQFF
CDR3 DNA: TGCAGCTTATGGACGAGCAATGAGCAGTTCTTC

D gene: TRBD1
clone size: .
J gene: TRBJ1-1
V gene: TRBV12-3/TRBV12-4
CDR3 protein: CASSYRTGMKAFF
CDR3 DNA: TGTGCCAGCAGTTATCGGACAGGGATGAAAGCTTTCTTT

D gene: .
clone size: many
J gene: TRBJ2-5
V gene: TRBV7-2
CDR3 protein: CASSPLMPRGETQYF
CDR3 DNA: TGTGCCAGCAGCCCACTAATGCCCAGGGGAGAGACCCAGTACTTC

D gene: .
clone size: many
J gene: TRBJ2-7
V gene: TRBV27
CDR3 protein: CASSPYVDLSYEQYF
CDR3 DNA: TGTGCCAGCAGTCCTTACGTCGATCTCTCCTACGAGCAGTACTTC

D gene: .
clone size: .
J gene: TRBJ1-5
V gene: TRBV6-5
CDR3 protein: CASSSSGRVSQPQHF
CDR3 DNA: TGTGCCAGCAGTTCCTCGGGGAGGGTCAGTCAGCCCCAGCATTTT

D gene: .
clone size: many
J gene: TRBJ1-1
V gene: TRBV20-1
CDR3 protein: CSAYRVNTEAFF
CDR3 DNA: TGCAGTGCTTACCGGGTCAACACTGAAGCTTTCTTT

D gene: TRBD1
clone size: many
J gene: TRBJ2-1
V gene: TRBV7-3
CDR3 protein: CASSPQGSPYNEQFF
CDR3 DNA: TGTGCCAGCAGCCCACAGGGGAGCCCCTACAATGAGCAGTTCTTC

D gene: .
clone size: .
J gene: TRBJ1-6
V gene: TRBV11-2
CDR3 protein: CASSVQRSNSPLHF
CDR3 DNA: TGTGCCAGCAGCGTCCAGAGATCCAATTCACCCCTCCACTTT

D gene: .
clone size: few
J gene: TRBJ2-1
V gene: TRBV28
CDR3 protein: CASGQGLVPYNEQFF
CDR3 DNA: TGTGCCAGCGGCCAGGGACTGGTCCCCTACAATGAGCAGTTCTTC

D gene: .
clone size: .
J gene: TRBJ2-7
V gene: TRBV11-2
CDR3 protein: CASTLGDPGWEQYF
CDR3 DNA: TGTGCCAGCACCCTGGGGGACCCCGGGTGGGAGCAGTACTTC

D gene: TRBD2
clone size: few
J gene: TRBJ2-1
V gene: TRBV10-1
CDR3 protein: CASSETSGRFYNEQFF
CDR3 DNA: TGCGCCAGCAGTGAAACTAGCGGGAGGTTCTACAATGAGCAGTTCTTC

D gene: .
clone size: .
J gene: TRBJ2-7
V gene: TRBV5-1
CDR3 protein: CASSWDSPGREQYF
CDR3 DNA: TGCGCCAGCAGCTGGGACAGCCCCGGGAGGGAGCAGTACTTC

D gene: TRBD2
clone size: .
J gene: TRBJ2-1
V gene: TRBV7-3
CDR3 protein: CASSVSLAGVGEQFF
CDR3 DNA: TGTGCCAGCAGCGTGTCGCTAGCGGGAGTGGGTGAGCAGTTCTTC

D gene: TRBD1
clone size: once
J gene: TRBJ2-7
V gene: TRBV29-1
CDR3 protein: CSATGGEGEQYF
CDR3 DNA: TGCAGCGCCACAGGGGGCGAAGGCGAGCAGTACTTC

D gene: .
clone size: many
J gene: TRBJ2-3
V gene: TRBV10-1
CDR3 protein: CASSESRGTTQYF
CDR3 DNA: TGCGCCAGCAGTGAGTCGAGGGGGACTACGCAGTATTTT

D gene: .
clone size: few
J gene: TRBJ1-5
V gene: TRBV2
CDR3 protein: CASSDQGTVQPQHF
CDR3 DNA: TGTGCCAGCAGTGATCAAGGGACGGTTCAGCCCCAGCATTTT

D gene: TRBD1
clone size: .
J gene: TRBJ2-1
V gene: TRBV10-2
CDR3 protein: CASSDGGQGMNEQFF
CDR3 DNA: TGCGCCAGCAGTGATGGGGGACAGGGCATGAATGAGCAGTTCTTC

D gene: .
clone size: .
J gene: TRBJ1-2
V gene: TRBV5-8
CDR3 protein: CAILPRGPGSHGYTF
CDR3 DNA: TGTGCCATCCTCCCCCGGGGGCCGGGTAGCCATGGCTACACCTTC

D gene: TRBD2
clone size: .
J gene: TRBJ2-5
V gene: TRBV2
CDR3 protein: CASSLRGLARVSGNEQYF
CDR3 DNA: TGTGCCAGCAGTTTAAGGGGACTAGCGAGGGTATCTGGCAATGAGCAGTACTTC

D gene: TRBD2
clone size: .
J gene: TRBJ2-7
V gene: TRBV12-3/TRBV12-4
CDR3 protein: CASRRAGAPYNEQYF
CDR3 DNA: TGTGCCAGCCGTCGAGCGGGAGCCCCCTACAATGAGCAGTACTTC

D gene: .
clone size: .
J gene: TRBJ1-1
V gene: TRBV7-8
CDR3 protein: CASSLWEMNTEAFF
CDR3 DNA: TGTGCCAGCAGCTTATGGGAGATGAACACTGAAGCTTTCTTT

D gene: .
clone size: many
J gene: TRBJ2-3
V gene: TRBV7-8
CDR3 protein: CASSLRSRADTQYF
CDR3 DNA: TGTGCCAGCAGCTTAAGGTCGCGCGCAGATACGCAGTATTTT

D gene: .
clone size: once
J gene: TRBJ2-3
V gene: TRBV11-2
CDR3 protein: CASSFVGVEDTQYF
CDR3 DNA: TGTGCCAGCAGCTTTGTGGGGGTCGAAGATACGCAGTATTTT

D gene: TRBD2
clone size: .
J gene: TRBJ2-7
V gene: TRBV5-1
CDR3 protein: CASATSGDSYEQYF
CDR3 DNA: TGCGCCAGCGCCACTAGCGGGGACTCCTACGAGCAGTACTTC

D gene: .
clone size: many
J gene: TRBJ2-7
V gene: TRBV7-6
CDR3 protein: CASSPRREKDEQYF
CDR3 DNA: TGTGCCAGCAGCCCCCGCCGGGAAAAGGACGAGCAGTACTTC

D gene: .
clone size: few
J gene: TRBJ2-7
V gene: TRBV6-1
CDR3 protein: CASTQGDLPSYEQYF
CDR3 DNA: TGTGCCAGCACCCAAGGGGACCTCCCCTCCTACGAGCAGTACTTC

D gene: .
clone size: few
J gene: TRBJ2-7
V gene: TRBV27
CDR3 protein: CASSPARGPGYEQYF
CDR3 DNA: TGTGCCAGCAGTCCGGCCCGCGGTCCGGGGTACGAGCAGTACTTC

D gene: TRBD1
clone size: .
J gene: TRBJ2-1
V gene: TRBV12-3/TRBV12-4
CDR3 protein: CASSSGQGSCDEQFF
CDR3 DNA: TGTGCCAGCAGTTCGGGACAGGGGAGTTGCGATGAGCAGTTCTTC

D gene: .
clone size: .
J gene: TRBJ2-5
V gene: TRBV5-1
CDR3 protein: CASSLGGGSGETQYF
CDR3 DNA: TGCGCCAGCAGCTTGGGTGGGGGATCCGGAGAGACCCAGTACTTC

D gene: TRBD2
clone size: .
J gene: TRBJ2-1
V gene: TRBV7-3
CDR3 protein: CASSPTLAGVSNEQFF
CDR3 DNA: TGTGCCAGCAGCCCAACGTTAGCGGGAGTCTCCAATGAGCAGTTCTTC

D gene: TRBD1
clone size: many
J gene: TRBJ1-2
V gene: TRBV20-1
CDR3 protein: CSARVTGGYGYTF
CDR3 DNA: TGCAGTGCTAGAGTTACAGGGGGATATGGCTACACCTTC

D gene: TRBD1
clone size: .
J gene: TRBJ2-5
V gene: TRBV5-1
CDR3 protein: CASSPGTGFYSEQYF
CDR3 DNA: TGCGCCAGCAGCCCCGGGACAGGTTTTTACAGTGAGCAGTACTTC

D gene: TRBD2
clone size: many
J gene: TRBJ2-5
V gene: TRBV4-1
CDR3 protein: CASSQERLAGDAQETQYF
CDR3 DNA: TGCGCCAGCAGCCAAGAGCGCCTAGCGGGAGATGCGCAAGAGACCCAGTACTTC

D gene: .
clone size: few
J gene: TRBJ2-5
V gene: TRBV3-1
CDR3 protein: CASSQGEAQYF
CDR3 DNA: TGTGCCAGCAGCCAGGGAGAGGCGCAGTACTTC

D gene: TRBD2
clone size: .
J gene: TRBJ2-7
V gene: TRBV4-2
CDR3 protein: CASSRQTSGPYEQYF
CDR3 DNA: TGTGCCAGCAGCCGGCAGACTAGCGGCCCCTACGAGCAGTACTTC

D gene: TRBD1
clone size: many
J gene: TRBJ2-7
V gene: TRBV5-1
CDR3 protein: CASAVQGIDEQYF
CDR3 DNA: TGCGCCAGCGCCGTACAGGGGATCGACGAGCAGTACTTC

D gene: .
clone size: once
J gene: TRBJ2-7
V gene: TRBV12-3/TRBV12-4
CDR3 protein: CASSRDPNNEQYF
CDR3 DNA: TGTGCCAGCAGCCGGGACCCCAACAATGAGCAGTACTTC

D gene: .
clone size: .
J gene: TRBJ2-1
V gene: TRBV11-2
CDR3 protein: CASSLGQVSYNEQFF
CDR3 DNA: TGTGCCAGCAGCTTAGGCCAAGTTTCCTACAATGAGCAGTTCTTC

D gene: TRBD2
clone size: .
J gene: TRBJ2-3
V gene: TRBV20-1
CDR3 protein: CSARISGRTTDTQYF
CDR3 DNA: TGCAGTGCAAGGATTAGCGGGAGGACCACAGATACGCAGTATTTT

D gene: TRBD1
clone size: many
J gene: TRBJ1-1
V gene: TRBV12-3/TRBV12-4
CDR3 protein: CASKGQLNTEAFF
CDR3 DNA: TGTGCCAGTAAGGGACAGCTGAACACTGAAGCTTTCTTT

D gene: TRBD1
clone size: few
J gene: TRBJ1-3
V gene: TRBV29-1
CDR3 protein: CSVTGDGNTIYF
CDR3 DNA: TGCAGCGTAACAGGGGATGGAAACACCATATATTTT

D gene: TRBD2
clone size: many
J gene: TRBJ2-1
V gene: TRBV7-3
CDR3 protein: CASSSYGRDEQFF
CDR3 DNA: TGTGCCAGCAGCTCATACGGGAGGGATGAGCAGTTCTTC

D gene: .
clone size: many
J gene: TRBJ1-1
V gene: TRBV29-1
CDR3 protein: CSGWGARHGAFF
CDR3 DNA: TGCAGCGGATGGGGGGCGCGGCACGGAGCTTTCTTT

D gene: .
clone size: few
J gene: TRBJ1-1
V gene: TRBV10-3
CDR3 protein: CAISESGQPLGVGAFF
CDR3 DNA: TGTGCCATCAGTGAGTCAGGACAGCCCCTGGGTGTTGGAGCTTTCTTT

D gene: .
clone size: .
J gene: TRBJ2-1
V gene: TRBV7-9
CDR3 protein: CASSSHTRELSDEQFF
CDR3 DNA: TGTGCCAGCAGTTCCCATACGAGGGAGCTTAGCGATGAGCAGTTCTTC

D gene: TRBD2
clone size: .
J gene: TRBJ2-5
V gene: TRBV14
CDR3 protein: CASSHRLADQETQYF
CDR3 DNA: TGTGCCAGCAGCCACCGACTAGCGGACCAAGAGACCCAGTACTTC

D gene: .
clone size: .
J gene: TRBJ1-2
V gene: TRBV12-3/TRBV12-4
CDR3 protein: CASSFWKMTDGYTF
CDR3 DNA: TGTGCCAGCAGTTTCTGGAAGATGACAGATGGCTACACCTTC

D gene: .
clone size: many
J gene: TRBJ2-5
V gene: TRBV5-1
CDR3 protein: CASSLNTPGETQYF
CDR3 DNA: TGCGCCAGCAGCTTGAACACGCCGGGGGAGACCCAGTACTTC

D gene: .
clone size: few
J gene: TRBJ1-5
V gene: TRBV30
CDR3 protein: CAWKEAGSSNLYQPQHF
CDR3 DNA: TGTGCCTGGAAAGAAGCGGGGTCCTCGAACCTATATCAGCCCCAGCATTTT

D gene: .
clone size: .
J gene: TRBJ2-7
V gene: TRBV28
CDR3 protein: CASSRTHTYEQYF
CDR3 DNA: TGTGCCAGCAGTAGGACGCATACCTACGAGCAGTACTTC

D gene: .
clone size: many
J gene: TRBJ1-2
V gene: TRBV24-1
CDR3 protein: CATSDLTDYGYTF
CDR3 DNA: TGTGCCACCAGTGATTTGACGGACTATGGCTACACCTTC

D gene: TRBD2
clone size: many
J gene: TRBJ2-1
V gene: TRBV29-1
CDR3 protein: CSGSGSSINEQFF
CDR3 DNA: TGCAGCGGTAGCGGGAGTTCCATCAATGAGCAGTTCTTC

D gene: .
clone size: many
J gene: TRBJ2-3
V gene: TRBV5-4
CDR3 protein: CASSPRDRPSTDTQYF
CDR3 DNA: TGTGCCAGCAGCCCCCGGGATCGACCGAGCACAGATACGCAGTATTTT

D gene: .
clone size: many
J gene: TRBJ1-5
V gene: TRBV6-4
CDR3 protein: CASSAGDQPQHF
CDR3 DNA: TGTGCCAGCAGTGCTGGGGATCAGCCCCAGCATTTT

D gene: TRBD1
clone size: once
J gene: TRBJ2-2
V gene: TRBV5-1
CDR3 protein: CASNEGAQVTGELFF
CDR3 DNA: TGCGCCAGCAACGAGGGGGCGCAGGTCACCGGGGAGCTGTTTTTT

D gene: .
clone size: few
J gene: TRBJ1-5
V gene: TRBV10-3
CDR3 protein: CAISDQYNQPQHF
CDR3 DNA: TGTGCCATCAGTGATCAGTACAATCAGCCCCAGCATTTT

D gene: TRBD1
clone size: few
J gene: TRBJ2-5
V gene: TRBV28
CDR3 protein: CASNIDRGRNGQYF
CDR3 DNA: TGTGCCAGCAACATAGACAGGGGGCGGAACGGGCAGTACTTC